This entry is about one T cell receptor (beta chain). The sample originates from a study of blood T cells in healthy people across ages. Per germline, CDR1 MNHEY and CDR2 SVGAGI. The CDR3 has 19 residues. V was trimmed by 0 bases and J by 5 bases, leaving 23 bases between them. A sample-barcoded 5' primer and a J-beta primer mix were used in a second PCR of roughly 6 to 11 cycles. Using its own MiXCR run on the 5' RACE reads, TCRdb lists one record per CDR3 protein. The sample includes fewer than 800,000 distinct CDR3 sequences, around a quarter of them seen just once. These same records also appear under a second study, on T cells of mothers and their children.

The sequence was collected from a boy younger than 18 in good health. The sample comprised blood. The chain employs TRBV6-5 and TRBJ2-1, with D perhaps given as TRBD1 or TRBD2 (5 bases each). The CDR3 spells CASSYSTVRGPFRNNEQFF. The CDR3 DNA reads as TGTGCCAGCAGTTACTCGACTGTCCGGGGCCCCTTCCGCAACAATGAGCAGTTCTTC.